This T cell receptor beta chain is from a study of T cell responses to AZD1222 COVID-19 vaccine. With 4 bases removed from V and 6 bases from J, the gap between germline ends came to 7 bases. Per germline, CDR1 ENHRY and CDR2 SYGVKD. The CDR3 is made up of 12 amino acids. Study-level points and caveats: Variant regions that are unmutated are reportedly the target of nearly half of spike-specific TCRs. Receipt of two AZD1222 doses was followed by a rise in Spike-specific TCR breadth and depth. Only six individuals given AZD1222 were seropositive at baseline.

With regard to this clone: Its antigen is not identified.

Produced via immunoSEQ multiplex PCR; TCRdb's table is partial and in-frame only. Seen here are 65,000 to 90,000 clones, approximately 88% observed once, and the top ten hold 15% to 20%. Specimen: peripheral blood, collected on day 0 of AZD1222 vaccination. The V gene is TRBV10-3, the J gene TRBJ2-1; D possibly corresponds to TRBD1 (6 bases). This TCR was recovered from an adult in good health. This CDR3 is CAISGGGNEQFF. For the CDR3, the DNA is TGTGCCATCAGTGGAGGGGGCAATGAGCAGTTCTTC.